One TCR beta chain is described in this entry. Time point here: pretreatment peripheral blood. Every patient provided from 1 to 8 samples, collected pretreatment and on-treatment. The data stem from a study of PD-L1 blockade in urothelial cancer. Study information: At 6 weeks and at 3 weeks (second dose) after treatment start, blood was analyzed. When blood samples were assessed, the median T cell count was 141,255.

Data came from immunoSEQ multiplex PCR; TCRdb stores just in-frame clones and leaves some out. There are 90,000 or so clones in the sample; about 89% occur only once, and around 0.94% lies in the top ten. V dropped 6 bases and J dropped 6 bases, with 14 bases sitting between them. The CDR3 loop spans 13 amino acids. Germline CDR1 and CDR2: MDHEN and SYDVKM. The chain links TRBV28 to TRBJ1-2; D perhaps matches TRBD1 (6 bases). The source was PBMCs, collected around atezolizumab (anti-PD-L1) treatment. This TCR was recovered from an elderly woman with urothelial cancer. CDR3: CASSPGQFHGYTF. In nucleotides, the CDR3 is TGTGCCAGCAGCCCCGGACAGTTTCATGGCTACACCTTC.